The rows below give T cell receptor beta chains drawn from one sample of a study of CD8 T cells in ankylosing spondylitis. TCRdb called the 5' RACE reads again in MiXCR, with one record for every CDR3 protein. The sample shows about 96,000 distinct CDR3 sequences, around 25% of them seen only once. The specimen sequenced was blood, either unsorted or a sorted T cell fraction (not recorded which). These receptors came from a male donor with ankylosing spondylitis or in good health (not recorded which). The CDR3 runs from the conserved cysteine through the conserved F or W. The order of the fields is clone size, V gene, J gene, D gene, CDR3 protein, CDR3 DNA. D genes are given only for firm matches. Expanded clones are given a class, and other clones once, few, many or no size at all.

clone_size: .
v_call: TRBV7-3
j_call: TRBJ2-3
d_call: .
cdr3_aa: CACSLTGGRDTQYF
cdr3_nt: TGTGCCTGCAGCTTAACCGGGGGCAGAGATACGCAGTATTTT

clone_size: few
v_call: TRBV20-1
j_call: TRBJ2-1
d_call: .
cdr3_aa: CSAMGYNEQFF
cdr3_nt: TGCAGTGCTATGGGTTACAATGAGCAGTTCTTC

clone_size: .
v_call: TRBV20-1
j_call: TRBJ2-4
d_call: .
cdr3_aa: CSHQRGAAKNIQYF
cdr3_nt: TGCAGTCATCAACGGGGGGCGGCCAAAAACATTCAGTACTTC

clone_size: once
v_call: TRBV7-2
j_call: TRBJ2-1
d_call: TRBD2
cdr3_aa: CASSSRDYRREQFF
cdr3_nt: TGTGCCAGCAGCTCCCGGGACTACCGTCGGGAGCAGTTCTTC

clone_size: .
v_call: TRBV5-1
j_call: TRBJ2-2
d_call: .
cdr3_aa: CASSLATGNTGELFF
cdr3_nt: TGCGCCAGCAGCTTGGCCACGGGGAACACCGGGGAGCTGTTTTTT

clone_size: .
v_call: TRBV6-5
j_call: TRBJ2-2
d_call: .
cdr3_aa: CASSDSRLNTGELFF
cdr3_nt: TGTGCCAGCAGTGACTCTCGACTGAACACCGGGGAGCTGTTTTTT

clone_size: .
v_call: TRBV18
j_call: TRBJ1-2
d_call: TRBD1
cdr3_aa: CASSPGQGTANYGYTF
cdr3_nt: TGTGCCAGCTCACCAGGACAGGGTACAGCTAACTATGGCTACACCTTC

clone_size: few
v_call: TRBV6-1
j_call: TRBJ1-1
d_call: .
cdr3_aa: CASSPFRGAGAFF
cdr3_nt: TGTGCCAGCAGTCCCTTCAGGGGCGCGGGAGCTTTCTTT

clone_size: few
v_call: TRBV7-3
j_call: TRBJ2-1
d_call: TRBD1
cdr3_aa: CASSPQGDEQFF
cdr3_nt: TGTGCCAGCAGCCCGCAGGGGGATGAGCAGTTCTTC

clone_size: once
v_call: TRBV20-1
j_call: TRBJ2-1
d_call: TRBD2
cdr3_aa: CSASRGLAGSYNEQFF
cdr3_nt: TGCAGTGCTAGTAGGGGACTAGCGGGTTCCTACAATGAGCAGTTCTTC

clone_size: many
v_call: TRBV7-8
j_call: TRBJ2-1
d_call: .
cdr3_aa: CASSLVEGTSNEQFF
cdr3_nt: TGTGCCAGCAGCTTAGTGGAGGGCACTAGCAATGAGCAGTTCTTC

clone_size: few
v_call: TRBV20-1
j_call: TRBJ1-1
d_call: .
cdr3_aa: CSASSGWGNTEAFF
cdr3_nt: TGCAGTGCTAGTAGCGGGTGGGGGAACACTGAAGCTTTCTTT

clone_size: .
v_call: TRBV5-1
j_call: TRBJ1-1
d_call: .
cdr3_aa: CASSPPDGTSYAFF
cdr3_nt: TGCGCCAGCAGCCCCCCCGACGGGACGTCGTATGCTTTCTTT

clone_size: few
v_call: TRBV12-3/TRBV12-4
j_call: TRBJ1-1
d_call: .
cdr3_aa: CAIDRGAGTEAFF
cdr3_nt: TGTGCCATCGATAGGGGGGCTGGAACTGAAGCTTTCTTT

clone_size: few
v_call: TRBV9
j_call: TRBJ1-6
d_call: TRBD1
cdr3_aa: CASSVGQGGNSPLHF
cdr3_nt: TGTGCCAGCAGCGTAGGACAGGGAGGTAATTCACCCCTCCACTTT

clone_size: few
v_call: TRBV5-6
j_call: TRBJ1-5
d_call: .
cdr3_aa: CASSGRGDQPQHF
cdr3_nt: TGTGCCAGCAGCGGCCGTGGGGATCAGCCCCAGCATTTT

clone_size: few
v_call: TRBV5-1
j_call: TRBJ2-7
d_call: TRBD1
cdr3_aa: CASSSTGTGRYEQYF
cdr3_nt: TGCGCCAGCAGCTCAACCGGGACAGGGAGGTACGAGCAGTACTTC

clone_size: few
v_call: TRBV18
j_call: TRBJ2-5
d_call: TRBD2
cdr3_aa: CASSPLAGVKETQYF
cdr3_nt: TGTGCCAGCTCACCATTAGCGGGAGTCAAAGAGACCCAGTACTTC

clone_size: .
v_call: TRBV12-3/TRBV12-4
j_call: TRBJ2-2
d_call: .
cdr3_aa: CASSLSPPLPGELFF
cdr3_nt: TGTGCCAGCAGTTTAAGCCCACCGTTGCCCGGGGAGCTGTTTTTT

clone_size: many
v_call: TRBV5-1
j_call: TRBJ2-7
d_call: .
cdr3_aa: CASSLESSHPYEQYF
cdr3_nt: TGCGCCAGCAGCTTGGAGAGCAGCCACCCCTACGAGCAGTACTTC

clone_size: few
v_call: TRBV7-2
j_call: TRBJ2-1
d_call: TRBD1
cdr3_aa: CASSLLGQRPPNEQFF
cdr3_nt: TGTGCCAGCAGCTTGCTGGGACAGCGCCCGCCAAATGAGCAGTTCTTC

clone_size: .
v_call: TRBV30
j_call: TRBJ2-5
d_call: .
cdr3_aa: CAWSQGSRNRETQYF
cdr3_nt: TGTGCCTGGAGTCAGGGGTCCCGTAATCGAGAGACCCAGTACTTC

clone_size: .
v_call: TRBV29-1
j_call: TRBJ1-1
d_call: .
cdr3_aa: CSCNRVVNTEAFF
cdr3_nt: TGCAGCTGTAACAGGGTTGTGAACACTGAAGCTTTCTTT

clone_size: few
v_call: TRBV11-2
j_call: TRBJ2-5
d_call: TRBD2
cdr3_aa: CASSFGPSGGPFKETQYF
cdr3_nt: TGTGCCAGCAGCTTTGGGCCTAGCGGGGGACCATTTAAAGAGACCCAGTACTTC

clone_size: few
v_call: TRBV20-1
j_call: TRBJ1-5
d_call: .
cdr3_aa: CSAQADSNQPQHF
cdr3_nt: TGCAGTGCACAGGCCGATAGCAATCAGCCCCAGCATTTT

clone_size: .
v_call: TRBV6-5
j_call: TRBJ2-3
d_call: TRBD1
cdr3_aa: CASSTSGQGADTQYF
cdr3_nt: TGTGCCAGCAGTACATCGGGACAGGGGGCAGATACGCAGTATTTT

clone_size: few
v_call: TRBV10-3
j_call: TRBJ2-5
d_call: TRBD2
cdr3_aa: CAISDTSEETQYF
cdr3_nt: TGTGCCATCAGTGACACTAGCGAAGAGACCCAGTACTTC

clone_size: few
v_call: TRBV29-1
j_call: TRBJ2-1
d_call: .
cdr3_aa: CSVILGLGNNEQFF
cdr3_nt: TGCAGCGTTATCTTGGGGTTGGGCAACAATGAGCAGTTCTTC

clone_size: few
v_call: TRBV7-8
j_call: TRBJ1-3
d_call: .
cdr3_aa: CASSLAVSDSGNTIYF
cdr3_nt: TGTGCCAGCAGCTTAGCCGTGTCAGACTCTGGAAACACCATATATTTT

clone_size: .
v_call: TRBV7-3
j_call: TRBJ2-5
d_call: .
cdr3_aa: CASSLISGAEETQYF
cdr3_nt: TGTGCCAGCAGCTTAATTTCAGGGGCTGAAGAGACCCAGTACTTC

clone_size: .
v_call: TRBV7-9
j_call: TRBJ2-2
d_call: .
cdr3_aa: CASSPHDSKTGELFF
cdr3_nt: TGTGCCAGCAGCCCACACGACTCTAAAACCGGGGAGCTGTTTTTT

clone_size: few
v_call: TRBV9
j_call: TRBJ1-4
d_call: .
cdr3_aa: CASSAEGTATNEKLFF
cdr3_nt: TGTGCCAGCAGCGCAGAGGGGACTGCAACTAATGAAAAACTGTTTTTT

clone_size: .
v_call: TRBV11-1
j_call: TRBJ2-3
d_call: .
cdr3_aa: CASSLGMMPSTDTQYF
cdr3_nt: TGTGCCAGCAGCTTAGGTATGATGCCTAGCACAGATACGCAGTATTTT

clone_size: .
v_call: TRBV29-1
j_call: TRBJ1-5
d_call: TRBD1
cdr3_aa: CSVAGTGGISRGQPQHF
cdr3_nt: TGCAGCGTTGCCGGGACAGGGGGCATATCGAGGGGTCAGCCCCAGCATTTT

clone_size: .
v_call: TRBV5-6
j_call: TRBJ2-5
d_call: .
cdr3_aa: CASSLSHQETQYF
cdr3_nt: TGTGCCAGCAGCTTGTCCCACCAAGAGACCCAGTACTTC

clone_size: many
v_call: TRBV5-1
j_call: TRBJ2-2
d_call: TRBD1
cdr3_aa: CASSPRTGGMNTGELFF
cdr3_nt: TGCGCCAGCAGCCCTAGGACAGGGGGGATGAACACCGGGGAGCTGTTTTTT

clone_size: .
v_call: TRBV12-3/TRBV12-4
j_call: TRBJ1-1
d_call: TRBD1
cdr3_aa: CASTLTGDTEAFF
cdr3_nt: TGTGCCAGCACCCTGACAGGGGACACTGAAGCTTTCTTT

clone_size: .
v_call: TRBV5-8
j_call: TRBJ2-3
d_call: .
cdr3_aa: CASSFGRLSTDTQYF
cdr3_nt: TGTGCCAGCAGCTTCGGGCGACTCAGCACAGATACGCAGTATTTT

clone_size: few
v_call: TRBV10-3
j_call: TRBJ2-3
d_call: .
cdr3_aa: CATGPGDGQVSDTQYF
cdr3_nt: TGTGCCACCGGACCGGGGGACGGGCAGGTGTCCGATACGCAGTATTTT

clone_size: few
v_call: TRBV20-1
j_call: TRBJ1-6
d_call: TRBD1
cdr3_aa: CSARDSGTEYSPLHF
cdr3_nt: TGCAGTGCTAGAGATTCCGGGACAGAGTATTCACCCCTCCACTTT

clone_size: many
v_call: TRBV15
j_call: TRBJ2-1
d_call: TRBD1
cdr3_aa: CATSRKSGTGADEQFF
cdr3_nt: TGTGCCACCAGCAGAAAATCCGGGACAGGGGCGGATGAGCAGTTCTTC

clone_size: many
v_call: TRBV12-3/TRBV12-4
j_call: TRBJ1-2
d_call: .
cdr3_aa: CASSFGGREAYGYTF
cdr3_nt: TGTGCCAGCAGTTTCGGGGGGCGCGAAGCCTATGGCTACACCTTC

clone_size: .
v_call: TRBV7-2
j_call: TRBJ1-5
d_call: .
cdr3_aa: CASSFGRSNQPQHF
cdr3_nt: TGTGCCAGCAGCTTTGGACGTAGCAATCAGCCCCAGCATTTT

clone_size: .
v_call: TRBV7-8
j_call: TRBJ2-7
d_call: .
cdr3_aa: CASSLSWGRFIEQYF
cdr3_nt: TGTGCCAGCAGCCTCTCCTGGGGGCGCTTTATCGAGCAGTACTTC

clone_size: .
v_call: TRBV4-1
j_call: TRBJ2-5
d_call: .
cdr3_aa: CASSQAGLRETQYF
cdr3_nt: TGCGCCAGCAGCCAAGCGGGATTAAGGGAGACCCAGTACTTC

clone_size: .
v_call: TRBV12-3/TRBV12-4
j_call: TRBJ2-2
d_call: .
cdr3_aa: CASSPDLATNTGELFF
cdr3_nt: TGTGCCAGCAGTCCCGATCTAGCGACGAACACCGGGGAGCTGTTTTTT

clone_size: .
v_call: TRBV7-8
j_call: TRBJ2-2
d_call: TRBD1
cdr3_aa: CASSLLDRVGELFF
cdr3_nt: TGTGCCAGCAGCTTACTAGACAGGGTCGGGGAGCTGTTTTTT

clone_size: .
v_call: TRBV7-2
j_call: TRBJ2-1
d_call: TRBD2
cdr3_aa: CASSSSSLAGGREQFF
cdr3_nt: TGTGCCAGCAGCTCTTCGTCGCTAGCGGGAGGACGTGAGCAGTTCTTC

clone_size: .
v_call: TRBV7-8
j_call: TRBJ1-5
d_call: .
cdr3_aa: CASSSRGRREPQHF
cdr3_nt: TGTGCCAGCAGCTCCCGAGGGCGACGGGAGCCCCAGCATTTT

clone_size: .
v_call: TRBV20-1
j_call: TRBJ2-1
d_call: TRBD2
cdr3_aa: CSACGGADNEQFF
cdr3_nt: TGCAGTGCTTGCGGGGGGGCCGACAATGAGCAGTTCTTC

clone_size: many
v_call: TRBV20-1
j_call: TRBJ2-3
d_call: .
cdr3_aa: CSARADSQWADTQYF
cdr3_nt: TGCAGTGCTAGAGCGGACTCCCAATGGGCAGATACGCAGTATTTT

clone_size: .
v_call: TRBV28
j_call: TRBJ1-1
d_call: .
cdr3_aa: CASRGDTEAFF
cdr3_nt: TGTGCCAGCCGGGGGGACACTGAAGCTTTCTTT

clone_size: few
v_call: TRBV5-1
j_call: TRBJ1-2
d_call: .
cdr3_aa: CASSPDGGWVGYTF
cdr3_nt: TGCGCCAGCAGCCCGGATGGGGGATGGGTAGGCTACACCTTC

clone_size: .
v_call: TRBV5-1
j_call: TRBJ2-7
d_call: TRBD2
cdr3_aa: CASSLFGRAPEQYF
cdr3_nt: TGCGCCAGCAGCTTGTTCGGGAGGGCCCCCGAGCAGTACTTC